This T cell receptor (beta chain) was identified in a study of blood T cell repertoires in COVID-19. For the study at large: COVID-19 samples from acute and convalescent phases originated in the United States, Italy and Spain.

Produced via immunoSEQ multiplex PCR; TCRdb's table is partial and in-frame only. In the table there are around 160,000 clones, approximately 81% of which are singletons. Germline CDR1 SEHNR, CDR2 FQNEAQ (reference sequence). The CDR3 consists of 13 residues. Trimming pared 7 bases from V and 1 base from J, leaving 10 bases between. The clonotype comes from a human donor in a cohort sampled during active COVID-19. The rearrangement joins TRBV7-9 to TRBJ1-1, with D possibly being TRBD1 (6 bases). Sequencing used peripheral blood. CDR3 nucleotides: TGTGCCAGCACGGGGGGCCGGAACACTGAAGCTTTCTTT. It codes for CASTGGRNTEAFF.